The entry that follows covers one T cell receptor (beta chain) sequence. What it recognizes is unknown. The germline gene is not matched at one end of the junction; a read error may be the cause. Germline values: CDR1 SGHDT, CDR2 YYEEEE. The CDR3 totals 14 residues. Noted time point: blood 4 weeks post-SBRT, at nephrectomy. Treatment described: 15 Gy SBRT to primary tumor, nephrectomy 4 weeks later. Serial blood draws occurred at baseline and 2 and 4 weeks post-SBRT. The data originate from a study of radiation and T cells in renal cell carcinoma. General observations from the study: Baseline intratumoral clonotype presence is unknown without pretreatment biopsies. Top tumor clonotypes rose in blood 2 weeks post-radiation, then contracted.

TCRdb keeps only in-frame clones here, not all; method: immunoSEQ multiplex PCR. The table has approximately 170,000 clones, roughly 90% seen once. The source was blood, collected from a patient whose treatment included radiotherapy and nephrectomy. This sequence originates from a woman aged 45-65 years with renal cell carcinoma. The chain carries TRBV5-6 and TRBJ1-2; TRBD1 aligns across 8 bases. The CDR3 sequence is CASTLQGAIYGYTF. In DNA, the CDR3 is TGTGCCAGCACCTTGCAGGGGGCTATCTATGGCTACACCTTC.